The text below deals with one T cell receptor (beta chain). These data come from a study of blood T cell repertoires in COVID-19. Background on the study: The United States, Italy and Spain supplied acute and convalescent COVID-19 samples. Sources were T cells, B-cell-depleted T cells, or PBMCs; the material itself was cDNA or gDNA.

Sequencing was performed with immunoSEQ multiplex PCR; in TCRdb, only in-frame clones are kept and a portion is missing. This sample yields about 170,000 clones, of which 80% to 85% are seen a single time; over 2% belongs to the top ten. The CDR3 is 15 residues long. The germline gives CDR1 SGHNT, CDR2 YENEEA. Trimming took 6 bases from V and 2 from J; bases not matched to a gene: 5. The sample comprised peripheral blood. The chain couples TRBV11-3 to TRBJ2-5; 11 bases line up with TRBD1. This sequence was found in a human donor with acute or convalescent COVID-19. The donor label of this sample is uncertain. The CDR3 sequence: CASSSGTGGQETQYF. Written as DNA, the CDR3 is TGTGCCAGCAGTTCAGGGACAGGGGGACAAGAGACCCAGTACTTC.